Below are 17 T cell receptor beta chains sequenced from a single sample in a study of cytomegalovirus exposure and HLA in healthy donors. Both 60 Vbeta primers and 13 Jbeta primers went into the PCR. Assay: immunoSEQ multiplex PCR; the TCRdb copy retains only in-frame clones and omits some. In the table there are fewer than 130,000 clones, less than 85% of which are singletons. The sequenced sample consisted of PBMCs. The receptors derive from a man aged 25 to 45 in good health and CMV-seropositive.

CDR3 sequence: CASSYSGGQHTEAFF. CDR3 coding DNA: TGTGCCAGCAGTTACTCGGGGGGACAGCACACTGAAGCTTTCTTT. This chain links TRBV6-6 with TRBJ1-1; 7 bases match TRBD1. V shed 0 bases, J shed 3 bases, and the junction held 4 bases outside the gene matches. Per the germline V gene, CDR1 is MNHNY and CDR2 is SVGAGI (reference sequence). This CDR3 has 15 residues.

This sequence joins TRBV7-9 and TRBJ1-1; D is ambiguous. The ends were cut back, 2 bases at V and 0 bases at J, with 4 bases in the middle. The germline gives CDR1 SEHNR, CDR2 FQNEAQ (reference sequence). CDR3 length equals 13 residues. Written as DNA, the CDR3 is TGTGCCAGCAGCTTACACATGAACACTGAAGCTTTCTTT. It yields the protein CASSLHMNTEAFF.

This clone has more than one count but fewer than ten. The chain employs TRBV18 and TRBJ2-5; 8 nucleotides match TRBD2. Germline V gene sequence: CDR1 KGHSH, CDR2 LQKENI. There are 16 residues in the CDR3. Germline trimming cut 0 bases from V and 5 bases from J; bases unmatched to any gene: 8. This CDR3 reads CASSPPALADGETQYF. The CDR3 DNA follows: TGTGCCAGCTCACCACCGGCACTAGCGGACGGGGAGACCCAGTACTTC.

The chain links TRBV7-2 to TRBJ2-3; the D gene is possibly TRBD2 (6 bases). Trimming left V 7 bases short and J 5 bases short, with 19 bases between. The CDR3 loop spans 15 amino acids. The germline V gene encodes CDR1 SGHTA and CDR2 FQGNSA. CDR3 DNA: TGTGCCAGCACCAGGCGGGGCTCGCCCGGAGATACGCAGTATTTT. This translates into CASTRRGSPGDTQYF.

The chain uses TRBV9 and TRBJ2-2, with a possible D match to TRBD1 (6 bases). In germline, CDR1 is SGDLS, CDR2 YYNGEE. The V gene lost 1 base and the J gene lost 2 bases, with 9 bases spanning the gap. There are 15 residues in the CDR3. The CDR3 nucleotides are TGTGCCAGCAGCGTACAGGGGATTAACACCGGGGAGCTGTTTTTT. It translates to CASSVQGINTGELFF.

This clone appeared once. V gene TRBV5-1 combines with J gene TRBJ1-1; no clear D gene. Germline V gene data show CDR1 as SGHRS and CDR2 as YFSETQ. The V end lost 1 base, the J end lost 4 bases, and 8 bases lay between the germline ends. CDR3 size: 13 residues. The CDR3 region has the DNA TGCGCCAGCAGCTTGATGGTGAGCACTGAAGCTTTCTTT. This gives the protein CASSLMVSTEAFF. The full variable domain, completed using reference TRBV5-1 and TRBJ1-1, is KAGVTQTPRYLIKTRGQQVTLSCSPISGHRSVSWYQQTPGQGLQFLFEYFSETQRNKGNFPGRFSGRQFSNSRSEMNVSTLELGDSALYLCASSLMVSTEAFFGQGTRLTVV.

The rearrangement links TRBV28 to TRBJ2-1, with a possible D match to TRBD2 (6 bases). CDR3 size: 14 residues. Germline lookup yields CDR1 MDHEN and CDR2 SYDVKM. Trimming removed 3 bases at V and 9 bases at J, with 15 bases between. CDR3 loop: CASSLSQPGGEQFF. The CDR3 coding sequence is TGTGCCAGCAGTTTGTCGCAGCCCGGGGGTGAGCAGTTCTTC. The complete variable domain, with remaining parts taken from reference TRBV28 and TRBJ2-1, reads DVKVTQSSRYLVKRTGEKVFLECVQDMDHENMFWYRQDPGLGLRLIYFSYDVKMKEKGDIPEGYSVSREKKERFSLILESASTNQTSMYLCASSLSQPGGEQFFGPGTRLTVL.

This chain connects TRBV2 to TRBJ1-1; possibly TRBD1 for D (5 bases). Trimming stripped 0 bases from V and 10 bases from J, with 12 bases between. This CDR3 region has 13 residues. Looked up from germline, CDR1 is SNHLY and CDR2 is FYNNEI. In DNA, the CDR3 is TGTGCCAGCAGTGAAGCAGGAGGGGTAGGAGCTTTCTTT. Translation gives CASSEAGGVGAFF.

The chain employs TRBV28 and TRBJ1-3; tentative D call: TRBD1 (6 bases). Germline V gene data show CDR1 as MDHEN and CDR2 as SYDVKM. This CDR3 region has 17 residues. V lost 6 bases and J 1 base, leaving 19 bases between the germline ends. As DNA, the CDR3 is TGTGCCAGCAGCCTCCTCCCAGACCAGGGGTCTGGAAACACCATATATTTT. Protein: CASSLLPDQGSGNTIYF.

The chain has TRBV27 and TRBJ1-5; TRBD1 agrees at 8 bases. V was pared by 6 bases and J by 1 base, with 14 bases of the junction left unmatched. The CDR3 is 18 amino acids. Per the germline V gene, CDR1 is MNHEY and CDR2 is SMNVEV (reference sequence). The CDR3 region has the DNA TGTGCCAGCAGACCTAGACTGACAGGGGACTTAAGCAATCAGCCCCAGCATTTT. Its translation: CASRPRLTGDLSNQPQHF.

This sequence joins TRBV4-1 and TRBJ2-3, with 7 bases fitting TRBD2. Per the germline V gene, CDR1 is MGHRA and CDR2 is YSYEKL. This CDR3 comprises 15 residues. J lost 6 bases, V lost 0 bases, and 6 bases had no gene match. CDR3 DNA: TGCGCCAGCAGCCAAGAAGTGGTCGGGAGGGATACGCAGTATTTT. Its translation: CASSQEVVGRDTQYF.

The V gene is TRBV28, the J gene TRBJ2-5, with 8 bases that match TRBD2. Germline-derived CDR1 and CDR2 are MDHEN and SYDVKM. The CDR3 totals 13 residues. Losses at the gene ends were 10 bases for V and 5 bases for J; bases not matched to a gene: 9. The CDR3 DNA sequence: TGTGCCATCTCCGGGGGGGGCTCGGAGACCCAGTACTTC. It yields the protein CAISGGGSETQYF. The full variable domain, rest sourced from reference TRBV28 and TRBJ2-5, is DVKVTQSSRYLVKRTGEKVFLECVQDMDHENMFWYRQDPGLGLRLIYFSYDVKMKEKGDIPEGYSVSREKKERFSLILESASTNQTSMYLCAISGGGSETQYFGPGTRLLVL.

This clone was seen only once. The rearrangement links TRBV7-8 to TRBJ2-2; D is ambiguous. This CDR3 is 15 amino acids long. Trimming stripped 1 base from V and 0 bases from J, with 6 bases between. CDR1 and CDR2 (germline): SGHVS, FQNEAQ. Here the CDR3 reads CASSLVIANTGELFF. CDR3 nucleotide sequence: TGTGCCAGCAGCTTAGTAATAGCGAACACCGGGGAGCTGTTTTTT.

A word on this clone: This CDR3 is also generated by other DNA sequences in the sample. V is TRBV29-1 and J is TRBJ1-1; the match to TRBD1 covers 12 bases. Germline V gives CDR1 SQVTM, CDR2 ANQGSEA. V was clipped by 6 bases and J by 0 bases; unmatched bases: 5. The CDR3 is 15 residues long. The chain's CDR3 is CSVVGTGGMNTEAFF. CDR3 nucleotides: TGCAGCGTAGTAGGGACAGGGGGCATGAACACTGAAGCTTTCTTT.

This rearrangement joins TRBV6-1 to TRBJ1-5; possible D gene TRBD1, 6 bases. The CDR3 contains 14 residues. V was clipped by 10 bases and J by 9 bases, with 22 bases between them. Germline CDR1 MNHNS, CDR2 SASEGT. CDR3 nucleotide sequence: TGTGCCACCCAAGGGGAGGGGGTTCAACGGCCCCAGCATTTT. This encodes CATQGEGVQRPQHF.

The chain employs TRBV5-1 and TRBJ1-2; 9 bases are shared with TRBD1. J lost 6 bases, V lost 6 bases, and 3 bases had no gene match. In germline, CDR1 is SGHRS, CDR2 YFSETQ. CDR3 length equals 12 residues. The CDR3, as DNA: TGCGCCAGCACGGGACAGGGAAATGGCTACACCTTC. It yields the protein CASTGQGNGYTF.

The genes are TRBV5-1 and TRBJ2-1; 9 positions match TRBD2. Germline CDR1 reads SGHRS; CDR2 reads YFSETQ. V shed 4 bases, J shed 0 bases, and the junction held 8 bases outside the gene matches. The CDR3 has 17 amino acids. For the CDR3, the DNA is TGCGCCAGCAGCACCGGGACTAGCAGCCGCTCCTACAATGAGCAGTTCTTC. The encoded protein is CASSTGTSSRSYNEQFF.